This paragraph reports one T cell receptor beta chain. The table came from immunoSEQ multiplex PCR; TCRdb's copy has only in-frame clones and leaves some out. The sample gives roughly 160,000 clones, roughly 85% of which show up once; around 1.1% is in the top ten. These data belong to a study of blood T cell repertoires in COVID-19. Sequencing was performed on peripheral blood. This TCR was recovered from a man aged 35 to 55 with acute or convalescent COVID-19.

CDR3 in amino acids: CASSHPLAGGIYNEQFF. The CDR3 DNA is TGCGCCAGCAGCCACCCCTTAGCGGGGGGAATCTACAATGAGCAGTTCTTC. V is TRBV4-1 and J is TRBJ2-1; 10 bases align to TRBD2. V shed 3 bases, J shed 3 bases, and the junction held 8 bases outside the gene matches. Germline CDR1 and CDR2: MGHRA and YSYEKL. The length of the CDR3 is 17 residues.